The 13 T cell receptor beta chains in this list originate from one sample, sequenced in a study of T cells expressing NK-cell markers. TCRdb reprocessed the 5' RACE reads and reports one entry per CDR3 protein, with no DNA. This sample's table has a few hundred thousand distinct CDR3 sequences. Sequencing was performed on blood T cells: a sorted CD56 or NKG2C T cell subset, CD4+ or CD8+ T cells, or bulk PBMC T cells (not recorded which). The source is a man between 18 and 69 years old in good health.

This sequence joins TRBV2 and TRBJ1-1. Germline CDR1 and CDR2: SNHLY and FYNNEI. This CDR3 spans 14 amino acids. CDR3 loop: CASSPGLGNTEAFF.

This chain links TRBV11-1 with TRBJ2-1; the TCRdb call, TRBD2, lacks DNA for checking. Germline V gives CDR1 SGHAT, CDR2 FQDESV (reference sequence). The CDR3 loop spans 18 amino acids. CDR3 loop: CASSPQGLAGASYNEQFF.

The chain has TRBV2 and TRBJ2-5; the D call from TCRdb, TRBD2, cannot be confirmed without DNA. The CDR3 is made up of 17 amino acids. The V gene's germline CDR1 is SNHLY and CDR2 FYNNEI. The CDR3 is CASSDRGLAGGLETQYF.

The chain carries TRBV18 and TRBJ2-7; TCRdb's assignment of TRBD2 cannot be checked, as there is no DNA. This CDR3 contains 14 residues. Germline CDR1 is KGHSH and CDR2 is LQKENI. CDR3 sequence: CASSPGIFGSEQYF. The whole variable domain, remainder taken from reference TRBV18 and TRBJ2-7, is NAGVMQNPRHLVRRRGQEARLRCSPMKGHSHVYWYRQLPEEGLKFMVYLQKENIIDESGMPKERFSAEFPKEGPSILRIQQVVRGDSAAYFCASSPGIFGSEQYFGPGTRLTVT.

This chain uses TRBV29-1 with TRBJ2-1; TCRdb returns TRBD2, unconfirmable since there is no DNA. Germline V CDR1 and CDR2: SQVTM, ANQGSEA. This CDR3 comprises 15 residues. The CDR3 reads CSVEDRVAGFGEQFF.

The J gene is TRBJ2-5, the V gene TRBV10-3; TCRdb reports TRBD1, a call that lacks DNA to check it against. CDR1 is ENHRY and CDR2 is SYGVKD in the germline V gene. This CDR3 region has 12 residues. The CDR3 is CAIPGMGETQYF.

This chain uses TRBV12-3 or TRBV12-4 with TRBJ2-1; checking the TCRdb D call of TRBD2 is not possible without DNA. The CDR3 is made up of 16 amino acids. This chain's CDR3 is CASSPGLAGGVNEQFF.

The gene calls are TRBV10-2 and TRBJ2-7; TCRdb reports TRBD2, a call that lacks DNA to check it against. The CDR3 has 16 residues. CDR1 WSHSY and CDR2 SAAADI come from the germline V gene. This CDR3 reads CASSESLRTITYEQYF.

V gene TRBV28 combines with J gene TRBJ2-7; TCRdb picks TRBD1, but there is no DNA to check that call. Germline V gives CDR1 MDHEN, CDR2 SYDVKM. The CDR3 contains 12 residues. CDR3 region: CASEGHNYEQYF.

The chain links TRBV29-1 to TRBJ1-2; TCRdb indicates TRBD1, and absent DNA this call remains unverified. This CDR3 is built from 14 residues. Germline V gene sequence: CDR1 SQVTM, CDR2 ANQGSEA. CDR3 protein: CSVEGRGRTYGYTF.

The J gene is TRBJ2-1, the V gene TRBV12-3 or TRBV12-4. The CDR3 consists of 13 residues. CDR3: CASTLNPNNEQFF.

The CDR3 is CASSPSLTVRYGYTF. This chain uses TRBV7-2 with TRBJ1-2; there is no DNA to check the TCRdb D call of TRBD1. The germline V gene encodes CDR1 SGHTA and CDR2 FQGNSA. CDR3 length equals 15 residues.

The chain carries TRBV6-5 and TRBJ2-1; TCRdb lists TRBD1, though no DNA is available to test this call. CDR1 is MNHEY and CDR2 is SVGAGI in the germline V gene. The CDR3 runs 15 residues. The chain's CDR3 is CASSSNRIGNNEQFF.